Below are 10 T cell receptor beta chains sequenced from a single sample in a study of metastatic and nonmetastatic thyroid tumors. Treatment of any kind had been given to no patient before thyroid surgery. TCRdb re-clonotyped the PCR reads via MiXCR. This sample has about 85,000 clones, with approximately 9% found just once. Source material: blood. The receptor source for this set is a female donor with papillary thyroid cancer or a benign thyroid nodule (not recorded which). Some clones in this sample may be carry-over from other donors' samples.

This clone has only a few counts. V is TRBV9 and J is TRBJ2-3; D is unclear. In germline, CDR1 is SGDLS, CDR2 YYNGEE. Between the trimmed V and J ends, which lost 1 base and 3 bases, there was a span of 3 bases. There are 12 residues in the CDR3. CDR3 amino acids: CASSVTTDTQYF. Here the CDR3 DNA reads TGTGCCAGCAGCGTAACAACAGATACGCAGTATTTT.

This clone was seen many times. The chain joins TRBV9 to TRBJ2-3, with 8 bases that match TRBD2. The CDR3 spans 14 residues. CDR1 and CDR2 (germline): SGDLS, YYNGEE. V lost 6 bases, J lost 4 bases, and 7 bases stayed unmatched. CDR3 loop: CASTERGRSDTQYF. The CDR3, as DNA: TGTGCCAGCACGGAGCGGGGGAGGTCAGATACGCAGTATTTT.

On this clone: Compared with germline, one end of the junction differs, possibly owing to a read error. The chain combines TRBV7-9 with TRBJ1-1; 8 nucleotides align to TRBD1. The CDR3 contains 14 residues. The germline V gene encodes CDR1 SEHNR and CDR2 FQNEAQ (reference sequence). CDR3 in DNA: TGTGCCAGCAGCTTGGACAGGGTTGACACTGAAGCTTCCTTT. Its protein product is CASSLDRVDTEASF. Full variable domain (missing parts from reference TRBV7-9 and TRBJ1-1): DTGVSQNPRHKITKRGQNVTFRCDPISEHNRLYWYRQTLGQGPEFLTYFQNEAQLEKSRLLSDRFSAERPKGSFSTLEIQRTEQGDSAMYLCASSLDRVDTEASFGQGTRLTVV.

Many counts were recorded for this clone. The CDR3 reads CASGTSGGAKDEQFF. The DNA of the CDR3 is TGCGCCAGCGGAACTAGCGGGGGGGCAAAGGATGAGCAGTTCTTC. The J gene is TRBJ2-1, the V gene TRBV10-1, with TRBD2 matching 13 bases. The CDR3 consists of 15 residues. The junction had 9 bases not matched to a gene; V was cut back by 8 bases and J by 8 bases. Germline values: CDR1 WNHNN, CDR2 SYGVQD (reference sequence).

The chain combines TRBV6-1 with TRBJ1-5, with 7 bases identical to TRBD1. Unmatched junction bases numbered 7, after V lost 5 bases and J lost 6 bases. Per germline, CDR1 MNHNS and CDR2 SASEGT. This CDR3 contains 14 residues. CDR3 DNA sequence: TGTGCCAGCAGTCAAGACAGGGATCTTCAGCCCCAGCATTTT. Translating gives CASSQDRDLQPQHF.

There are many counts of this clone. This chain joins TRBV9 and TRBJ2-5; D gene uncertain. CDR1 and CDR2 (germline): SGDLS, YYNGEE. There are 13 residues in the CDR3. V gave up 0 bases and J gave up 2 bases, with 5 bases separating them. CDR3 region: CASSVGQQETQYF. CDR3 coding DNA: TGTGCCAGCAGCGTAGGGCAGCAAGAGACCCAGTACTTC.

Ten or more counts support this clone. CDR3 sequence: CASSEAGREQYF. The DNA for the CDR3 is TGCGCCAGCAGTGAGGCAGGGCGCGAGCAGTACTTC. V and J are TRBV10-1 and TRBJ2-7; weak D call: TRBD1 (5 bases). Germline-derived CDR1 and CDR2 are WNHNN and SYGVQD (reference sequence). V lost 2 bases and J 6 bases, leaving 8 bases between the germline ends. This CDR3 contains 12 residues.

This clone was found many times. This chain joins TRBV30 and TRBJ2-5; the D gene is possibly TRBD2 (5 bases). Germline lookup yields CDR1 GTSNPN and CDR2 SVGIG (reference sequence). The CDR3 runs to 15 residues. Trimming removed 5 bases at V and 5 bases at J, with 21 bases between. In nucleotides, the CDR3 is TGTGCCTGGGGGAGATTGGGAAAAGGGCGGGAGACCCAGTACTTC. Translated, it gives CAWGRLGKGRETQYF.

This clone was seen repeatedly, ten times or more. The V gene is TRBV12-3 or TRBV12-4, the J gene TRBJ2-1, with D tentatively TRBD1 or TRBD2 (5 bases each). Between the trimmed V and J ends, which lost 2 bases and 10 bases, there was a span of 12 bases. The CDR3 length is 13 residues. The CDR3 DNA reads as TGTGCCAGCAGTTTATTGAGGGGTAACGAGCAGTTCTTC. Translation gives CASSLLRGNEQFF.

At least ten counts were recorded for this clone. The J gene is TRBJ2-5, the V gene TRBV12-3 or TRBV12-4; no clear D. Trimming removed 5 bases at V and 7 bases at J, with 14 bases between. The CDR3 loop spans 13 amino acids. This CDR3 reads CASSLDRRLTQYF. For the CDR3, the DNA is TGTGCCAGCAGTCTGGACCGCCGGTTGACCCAGTACTTC.